This is a list of T cell receptor beta chains from one sample in a study of neurological immune-mediated disorders. TCRdb reprocessed the 5' RACE reads with MiXCR, giving one entry per CDR3 protein. The data show more than 60,000 distinct CDR3 sequences, 3% to 4% seen once. The specimen was PBMCs. The receptors originated from a woman aged 45 to 65 with multiple sclerosis. Both conserved end residues are part of each CDR3. Each record gives: CDR3 DNA, CDR3 protein, J gene, V gene, D gene, clone size. A D gene is named only where the DNA matches it firmly. The size field is filled for only some rows; it gives once, few, many or a size class.

CDR3 DNA: TGTGCCAGCAGTGAACAGAGGGAGCAGTTCTTC
CDR3 protein: CASSEQREQFF
J gene: TRBJ2-1
V gene: TRBV27
D gene: -
clone size: many

CDR3 DNA: TGTGCCAGCAGCCAAGACCCAGGAGGCGATGGCTACACCTTC
CDR3 protein: CASSQDPGGDGYTF
J gene: TRBJ1-2
V gene: TRBV4-2
D gene: -
clone size: few

CDR3 DNA: TGCAGTGCCATCTCGGAAGCAAGACCTAACTATGGCTACACCTTC
CDR3 protein: CSAISEARPNYGYTF
J gene: TRBJ1-2
V gene: TRBV20-1
D gene: -
clone size: many

CDR3 DNA: TGCGCCAGCAGCCCCCGGACAGGGGCAAGTAATGGCTACACCTTC
CDR3 protein: CASSPRTGASNGYTF
J gene: TRBJ1-2
V gene: TRBV4-3
D gene: TRBD1
clone size: many

CDR3 DNA: TGTGCCAGCAGCTTAGCTATGGGCGCAGAGACCCAGTACTTC
CDR3 protein: CASSLAMGAETQYF
J gene: TRBJ2-5
V gene: TRBV7-9
D gene: -
clone size: many

CDR3 DNA: TGCGCCAGCAGCTTGGGACTAGCGGGAGTAAACACCGGGGAGCTGTTTTTT
CDR3 protein: CASSLGLAGVNTGELFF
J gene: TRBJ2-2
V gene: TRBV5-1
D gene: TRBD2
clone size: many

CDR3 DNA: TGTGCCATCAGTGCACAGGGGGATCTTGCCAAAAACATTCAGTACTTC
CDR3 protein: CAISAQGDLAKNIQYF
J gene: TRBJ2-4
V gene: TRBV10-3
D gene: TRBD1
clone size: many

CDR3 DNA: TGCAGTGCTAGCACAGGGACTAGCAATCAGCCCCAGCATTTT
CDR3 protein: CSASTGTSNQPQHF
J gene: TRBJ1-5
V gene: TRBV20-1
D gene: -
clone size: many

CDR3 DNA: TGTGCCAGCAGCGCGCGGACAGACTACGAGCAGTACTTC
CDR3 protein: CASSARTDYEQYF
J gene: TRBJ2-7
V gene: TRBV7-9
D gene: -
clone size: many

CDR3 DNA: TGCGCCAGCAGCGCGGGACAGGGGGGTCACAATGAGCAGTTCTTC
CDR3 protein: CASSAGQGGHNEQFF
J gene: TRBJ2-1
V gene: TRBV5-1
D gene: TRBD1
clone size: many

CDR3 DNA: TGTGCCAGCAGCGCACCGGGACAGGGGGAAGCCGGGGAGCTGTTTTTT
CDR3 protein: CASSAPGQGEAGELFF
J gene: TRBJ2-2
V gene: TRBV9
D gene: TRBD1
clone size: many

CDR3 DNA: TGTGCCAGCAGTGAAGTTGGGACTAGCGGGAATGGGAATGAGCAGTTCTTC
CDR3 protein: CASSEVGTSGNGNEQFF
J gene: TRBJ2-1
V gene: TRBV25-1
D gene: TRBD2
clone size: many

CDR3 DNA: TGCAGTGCTAGAGATTTCCGGGGGGGGAACACCGGGGAGCTGTTTTTT
CDR3 protein: CSARDFRGGNTGELFF
J gene: TRBJ2-2
V gene: TRBV20-1
D gene: TRBD2
clone size: -

CDR3 DNA: TGTGCCAGTACCTCTCGGACAGGGGTCCCCGGGGAGCTGTTTTTT
CDR3 protein: CASTSRTGVPGELFF
J gene: TRBJ2-2
V gene: TRBV19
D gene: TRBD1
clone size: many

CDR3 DNA: TGTGCCAGCAGCGCCCCCCCAAAGACAGGGGTTAGGGAGACCCAGTACTTC
CDR3 protein: CASSAPPKTGVRETQYF
J gene: TRBJ2-5
V gene: TRBV9
D gene: TRBD1
clone size: many

CDR3 DNA: TGCAGCGTTGTAAGCAATCAGCCCCAGCATTTT
CDR3 protein: CSVVSNQPQHF
J gene: TRBJ1-5
V gene: TRBV29-1
D gene: -
clone size: many

CDR3 DNA: TGTGCCAGCAGCTCGCCCGTCGGTAGCGGGAGGATCAATGAGCAGTTCTTC
CDR3 protein: CASSSPVGSGRINEQFF
J gene: TRBJ2-1
V gene: TRBV7-2
D gene: TRBD2
clone size: many

CDR3 DNA: TGTGCCAGCAGCCTCTGGACAGGTTCCTACGAGCAGTACTTC
CDR3 protein: CASSLWTGSYEQYF
J gene: TRBJ2-7
V gene: TRBV3-1
D gene: TRBD1
clone size: many

CDR3 DNA: TGTGCCAGCAGTCCACAGGGTGGTAACTACAATGAGCAGTTCTTC
CDR3 protein: CASSPQGGNYNEQFF
J gene: TRBJ2-1
V gene: TRBV12-3/TRBV12-4
D gene: -
clone size: many

CDR3 DNA: TGTGCCAGCATCGGTTCCGGGAACACCGGGGAGCTGTTTTTT
CDR3 protein: CASIGSGNTGELFF
J gene: TRBJ2-2
V gene: TRBV12-3/TRBV12-4
D gene: -
clone size: many

CDR3 DNA: TGTGCCAGCAGCCTCGCGGGGGCTTTGGGGGAGCTGTTTTTT
CDR3 protein: CASSLAGALGELFF
J gene: TRBJ2-2
V gene: TRBV6-5
D gene: -
clone size: many

CDR3 DNA: TGCAGCGTTGAACTCTCCTACGAGCAGTACTTC
CDR3 protein: CSVELSYEQYF
J gene: TRBJ2-7
V gene: TRBV29-1
D gene: -
clone size: once

CDR3 DNA: TGCAGTGCTAGAGATTCGCTGCAGGAGGGAAGAGGAAACACCATATATTTT
CDR3 protein: CSARDSLQEGRGNTIYF
J gene: TRBJ1-3
V gene: TRBV20-1
D gene: -
clone size: many

CDR3 DNA: TGCAGCGTTGAAGCCTACCAAGAGACCCAGTACTTC
CDR3 protein: CSVEAYQETQYF
J gene: TRBJ2-5
V gene: TRBV29-1
D gene: -
clone size: -

CDR3 DNA: TGTGCCACCAGCAGAGCGGGATCCTACAATGAGCAGTTCTTC
CDR3 protein: CATSRAGSYNEQFF
J gene: TRBJ2-1
V gene: TRBV15
D gene: -
clone size: many

CDR3 DNA: TGTGCCAGCAGCCCCGACACTAGCTCCTACAATGAGCAGTTCTTC
CDR3 protein: CASSPDTSSYNEQFF
J gene: TRBJ2-1
V gene: TRBV3-1
D gene: -
clone size: few

CDR3 DNA: TGTGCCAGTAGGGGCCAGGGTGAAGCTTTCTTT
CDR3 protein: CASRGQGEAFF
J gene: TRBJ1-1
V gene: TRBV19
D gene: -
clone size: many

CDR3 DNA: TGTGCCAGCAGTTTTGGCGGGACCGCTTACGAGCAGTACTTC
CDR3 protein: CASSFGGTAYEQYF
J gene: TRBJ2-7
V gene: TRBV12-3/TRBV12-4
D gene: -
clone size: many

CDR3 DNA: TGCGCCAGCAGCCATGCTCCGGGCCCTTTTATCGAGCAGTACTTC
CDR3 protein: CASSHAPGPFIEQYF
J gene: TRBJ2-7
V gene: TRBV4-3
D gene: -
clone size: many

CDR3 DNA: TGTGCCAGCAGTGGGGACAGTTCCTACGAGCAGTACTTC
CDR3 protein: CASSGDSSYEQYF
J gene: TRBJ2-7
V gene: TRBV2
D gene: TRBD1
clone size: many

CDR3 DNA: TGTGCCAGCAGCTTAGACGCCGGAGCCTACAATGAGCAGTTCTTC
CDR3 protein: CASSLDAGAYNEQFF
J gene: TRBJ2-1
V gene: TRBV7-9
D gene: -
clone size: few

CDR3 DNA: TGTGCCAGCAGCTTAGGGGGCCAGGGCGGCGGCTATGGCTACACCTTC
CDR3 protein: CASSLGGQGGGYGYTF
J gene: TRBJ1-2
V gene: TRBV7-9
D gene: -
clone size: many

CDR3 DNA: TGTGCCAGCAGCTCAGGGGGATCCTATAATTCACCCCTCCACTTT
CDR3 protein: CASSSGGSYNSPLHF
J gene: TRBJ1-6
V gene: TRBV7-2
D gene: TRBD1
clone size: many

CDR3 DNA: TGTGCCAGCACCGTCTTGACGGGACAGGGGAAGGAGCAGTACTTC
CDR3 protein: CASTVLTGQGKEQYF
J gene: TRBJ2-7
V gene: TRBV7-9
D gene: TRBD1
clone size: many

CDR3 DNA: TGTGCCAGCAGCTTAGCTCTAGCGGGAGGGTACGAGCAGTACTTC
CDR3 protein: CASSLALAGGYEQYF
J gene: TRBJ2-7
V gene: TRBV7-2
D gene: TRBD2
clone size: many

CDR3 DNA: TGTGCCACCAGCAGAGATCCGGGGCCACAGGAGACCCAGTACTTC
CDR3 protein: CATSRDPGPQETQYF
J gene: TRBJ2-5
V gene: TRBV15
D gene: -
clone size: many

CDR3 DNA: TGTGCCACGGCCCCCCGGTCTAGCGGGAGGGCCCCGAGCACAGATACGCAGTATTTT
CDR3 protein: CATAPRSSGRAPSTDTQYF
J gene: TRBJ2-3
V gene: TRBV10-3
D gene: TRBD2
clone size: many

CDR3 DNA: -
CDR3 protein: CSAFGWGNQPQNF
J gene: TRBJ1-5
V gene: TRBV20-1
D gene: -
clone size: many

CDR3 DNA: TGTGCCAGCAGCTTAGGGGGGACTAGCGGGAACGTCGGAGAGACCCAGTACTTC
CDR3 protein: CASSLGGTSGNVGETQYF
J gene: TRBJ2-5
V gene: TRBV7-2
D gene: TRBD2
clone size: many

CDR3 DNA: TGCAGCGTGGGGACCGGACGACAGAATCAGCCCCAGCATTTT
CDR3 protein: CSVGTGRQNQPQHF
J gene: TRBJ1-5
V gene: TRBV29-1
D gene: -
clone size: many

CDR3 DNA: TGCGCCAGCAGCTCCGCCCCGGGAAGAGGCACAGATACGCAGTATTTT
CDR3 protein: CASSSAPGRGTDTQYF
J gene: TRBJ2-3
V gene: TRBV5-1
D gene: -
clone size: many

CDR3 DNA: TGTGCCACCAGTGATTTCGGACGGGACTATGGCTACACCTTC
CDR3 protein: CATSDFGRDYGYTF
J gene: TRBJ1-2
V gene: TRBV24-1
D gene: -
clone size: many

CDR3 DNA: TGTGCCAGCAGATACGGACTAGCGGGAGGAGGCACCGGGGAGCTGTTTTTT
CDR3 protein: CASRYGLAGGGTGELFF
J gene: TRBJ2-2
V gene: TRBV6-5
D gene: TRBD2
clone size: -

CDR3 DNA: TGCGCCAGCAGCCAAACATACAATGAGCAGTTCTTC
CDR3 protein: CASSQTYNEQFF
J gene: TRBJ2-1
V gene: TRBV5-1
D gene: -
clone size: -

CDR3 DNA: TGCAGTGCTAGAAGGGAGGGGCTGGATGAACAGTACTTC
CDR3 protein: CSARREGLDEQYF
J gene: TRBJ2-7
V gene: TRBV20-1
D gene: TRBD2
clone size: many

CDR3 DNA: TGTGCCAGCAGCCAAGATCTGGGTAGCGGGAGAGGGAATGAGCAGTTCTTC
CDR3 protein: CASSQDLGSGRGNEQFF
J gene: TRBJ2-1
V gene: TRBV14
D gene: TRBD2
clone size: many

CDR3 DNA: TGTGCCTGGAGTGAGTCTCCCCCAGAGACCCAGTACTTC
CDR3 protein: CAWSESPPETQYF
J gene: TRBJ2-5
V gene: TRBV30
D gene: -
clone size: many

CDR3 DNA: TGTGCCAGCAGCTTAGAGTATCAGCCCTATGGCTACACCTTC
CDR3 protein: CASSLEYQPYGYTF
J gene: TRBJ1-2
V gene: TRBV7-2
D gene: -
clone size: few

CDR3 DNA: TGCAGTGCTAGAGAAGGAGGGGGCAACAATCAGCCCCAGAATTTT
CDR3 protein: CSAREGGGNNQPQNF
J gene: TRBJ1-5
V gene: TRBV20-1
D gene: TRBD1
clone size: many

CDR3 DNA: TGCAGTCCTCTTCGAAGGGGAGGGGACTACGAGCAGTACTTC
CDR3 protein: CSPLRRGGDYEQYF
J gene: TRBJ2-7
V gene: TRBV20-1
D gene: TRBD2
clone size: many

CDR3 DNA: TGTGCCAGCAGCTTCCAGACAGACACCGGGGAGCTGTTTTTT
CDR3 protein: CASSFQTDTGELFF
J gene: TRBJ2-2
V gene: TRBV5-5
D gene: -
clone size: many

CDR3 DNA: TGCAGCGTTGGACAGGGGCAGGGGTACGAGCAGTACTTC
CDR3 protein: CSVGQGQGYEQYF
J gene: TRBJ2-7
V gene: TRBV29-1
D gene: TRBD1
clone size: many

CDR3 DNA: TGCAGTGCGAGGACAGGGGGCACTGAAGCTTTCTTT
CDR3 protein: CSARTGGTEAFF
J gene: TRBJ1-1
V gene: TRBV20-1
D gene: TRBD1
clone size: many

CDR3 DNA: TGTGCCAGCAGCGTTGGTTTGGGGCCCCAGAATTTT
CDR3 protein: CASSVGLGPQNF
J gene: TRBJ1-5
V gene: TRBV5-6
D gene: -
clone size: many

CDR3 DNA: TGCGCCAGCAGCGGGGACCACTACACAGATACGCAGTATTTT
CDR3 protein: CASSGDHYTDTQYF
J gene: TRBJ2-3
V gene: TRBV5-1
D gene: -
clone size: many

CDR3 DNA: TGTGCCAGTAGTATAGGGAAACGCACTGAAGCTTTCTTT
CDR3 protein: CASSIGKRTEAFF
J gene: TRBJ1-1
V gene: TRBV19
D gene: -
clone size: many

CDR3 DNA: TGTGCCAGCAGCTTCCTTGATGAAGCTTTCTTT
CDR3 protein: CASSFLDEAFF
J gene: TRBJ1-1
V gene: TRBV7-8
D gene: -
clone size: many